The 20 T cell receptor beta chains below come from one sample, sequenced in a study of blood T cell repertoires in COVID-19 (dated by TCRdb to about 2020). The library came from the immunoSEQ multiplex PCR assay. TCRdb re-hosts the immuneACCESS table, in-frame sequences only. Its copies lack some clones; in the studies checked, an unresolved V gene accounts for under half of them, and the cause for the rest is not known. For this sample the table gives around 250,000 clones, of which just under 85% were detected only once. In total, the top ten clones hold 1.5% to 2% of the sample. The sequenced sample consisted of peripheral blood. All receptors come from a woman aged 80 or over with acute or convalescent COVID-19.

The CDR3 protein is CASSLGATGGFMNTEAFF. Here the CDR3 DNA reads TGCGCCAGCAGCTTGGGGGCAACAGGGGGTTTTATGAACACTGAAGCTTTCTTT. The rearrangement links TRBV5-1 to TRBJ1-1; 8 bases match TRBD1. V was pared by 0 bases and J by 0 bases, with 10 bases of the junction left unmatched. Germline V lookup: CDR1 SGHRS, CDR2 YFSETQ. This CDR3 contains 18 residues.

As regards this clone: An end of the junction differs from the germline gene, which may be a read error. V and J are TRBV24-1 and TRBJ1-1; D is ambiguous. CDR1 KGHDR and CDR2 SFDVKD come from the germline V gene. The CDR3 has 14 residues. CDR3 in amino acids: CAASEGQLNTEAFF. The CDR3 bases are TGTGCCGCCAGTGAGGGCCAGTTGAACACTGAAGCTTTCTTT.

V is TRBV7-2 and J is TRBJ1-1, with a tentative D call TRBD1 (6 bases). There are 12 residues in the CDR3. CDR1 and CDR2 from the germline V gene are SGHTA and FQGNSA. Trimming took off 0 bases at V and 11 bases at J, with 10 bases between the two ends. This CDR3 is CASSLAAGAAFF. DNA for the CDR3: TGTGCCAGCAGCTTAGCGGCGGGGGCGGCTTTCTTT.

The chain is built from TRBV7-2 and TRBJ1-6, with 7 bases aligning to TRBD1. The junction had 9 bases not matched to a gene; V was cut back by 3 bases and J by 4 bases. The CDR3 is made up of 17 amino acids. CDR1 is SGHTA, CDR2 FQGNSA, per germline. CDR3 coding DNA: TGTGCCAGCAGCTTTATGGGGACAGCGATTTATAATTCACCCCTCCACTTT. This codes for CASSFMGTAIYNSPLHF.

The gene calls are TRBV5-1 and TRBJ2-3; possibly TRBD2 for D (7 bases). Germline lookup yields CDR1 SGHRS and CDR2 YFSETQ. V lost 8 bases and J lost 0, with 13 bases in between. The CDR3 is 14 amino acids. CDR3 in DNA: TGCGCCAGTACCGCGGGGGCTAGCACAGATACGCAGTATTTT. Its protein is CASTAGASTDTQYF.

The CDR3: CASTGTGGNQPQHF. CDR3 in DNA: TGTGCCAGCACAGGCACCGGGGGCAATCAGCCCCAGCATTTT. The genes are TRBV2 and TRBJ1-5; D remains ambiguous. The CDR3 totals 14 residues. Trimming stripped 7 bases from V and 2 bases from J, with 12 bases between. Germline V lookup: CDR1 SNHLY, CDR2 FYNNEI.

V gene TRBV5-6 combines with J gene TRBJ2-1; 15 bases fit TRBD2. The junction had 4 bases not matched to a gene; V was cut back by 0 bases and J by 9 bases. Germline V gives CDR1 SGHDT, CDR2 YYEEEE. The CDR3 contains 16 residues. Written as DNA, the CDR3 is TGTGCCAGCAGCTTGGTGGGGACTAGCGGGGGGAGTGAGCAGTTCTTC. Translated, it gives CASSLVGTSGGSEQFF.

This chain links TRBV24-1 with TRBJ2-1, with D perhaps matching TRBD2 (6 bases). Per germline, CDR1 KGHDR and CDR2 SFDVKD. V lost 1 base and J 5 bases, leaving 20 bases between the germline ends. The length of the CDR3 is 18 residues. The CDR3 DNA is TGTGCCACCAGTGATTTTTCGGGTCGGGCGGGAAGCCACAATGAGCAGTTCTTC. Protein: CATSDFSGRAGSHNEQFF.

CDR3 bases: TGTGCCAGCAGCTTCCAGGGCCAAGAGACCCAGTACTTC. Translating it yields CASSFQGQETQYF. This rearrangement joins TRBV7-2 to TRBJ2-5; D may be TRBD1 (5 bases). Trimming left V 3 bases short and J 1 base short, with 6 bases between. This CDR3 contains 13 residues. CDR1 and CDR2 from the germline V gene are SGHTA and FQGNSA.

The V call is TRBV7-9, the J call TRBJ2-7; 8 bases line up with TRBD1. V trimming: 11 bases; J trimming: 4 bases; junction bases outside the gene matches: 10. CDR3 length: 13 amino acids. Germline V gene lookup returns CDR1 SEHNR and CDR2 FQNEAQ (reference sequence). In nucleotides, the CDR3 is TGTGCCTTCCAAGACAGGGGATCATACGAGCAGTACTTC. Translated, it gives CAFQDRGSYEQYF.

The DNA of the CDR3 is TGTGCCAGCAGCCTAGGACTAGCGGGGAACTACAATGAGCAGTTCTTC. It codes for CASSLGLAGNYNEQFF. The rearrangement uses TRBV3-1 (or the pseudogene TRBV3-2) and TRBJ2-1, with 12 bases fitting TRBD2. This CDR3 region has 16 residues. Per the germline V gene, CDR1 is LGHDT and CDR2 is YNNKEL (reference sequence). Trimming cost V 4 bases and J 3 bases; bases outside gene matches: 4.

The J gene is TRBJ2-1, the V gene TRBV3-1 (or the pseudogene TRBV3-2); no firm D call. This CDR3 has 13 amino acids. Trimming removed 8 bases at V and 0 bases at J, with 8 bases between. Germline values: CDR1 LGHDT, CDR2 YNNKEL (reference sequence). CDR3 nucleotide sequence: TGTGCCAGCGGCGGCTTCTCCTACAATGAGCAGTTCTTC. Encoded protein: CASGGFSYNEQFF.

V is TRBV11-2 and J is TRBJ1-2; possibly TRBD1 for D (5 bases). The V and J ends lost 3 bases and 6 bases respectively, with 11 bases between them. The germline V gene has CDR1 SGHAT and CDR2 FQNNGV. This CDR3 has 13 amino acids. Here the CDR3 DNA reads TGTGCCAGCAGCTTGGCCCTAGGGGATGGCTACACCTTC. This translates into CASSLALGDGYTF. The entire variable domain, with the rest obtained from reference TRBV11-2 and TRBJ1-2, is as follows: EAGVAQSPRYKIIEKRQSVAFWCNPISGHATLYWYQQILGQGPKLLIQFQNNGVVDDSQLPKDRFSAERLKGVDSTLKIQPAKLEDSAVYLCASSLALGDGYTFGSGTRLTVV.

V is TRBV27 and J is TRBJ1-4; 8 bases fit TRBD1. Germline loops: CDR1 MNHEY, CDR2 SMNVEV (reference sequence). The CDR3 has 12 residues. J lost 8 bases, V lost 10 bases, and 6 bases had no gene match. CDR3 residues: CATRTGLEKLFF. CDR3 nucleotides: TGTGCCACCCGGACAGGGTTAGAAAAACTGTTTTTT.

The chain links TRBV12-5 to TRBJ2-3; 7 positions match TRBD1. The CDR3 covers 15 residues. With 2 bases clipped from V and 0 bases from J, the junction kept 2 bases outside the gene matches. Germline V gene lookup returns CDR1 LGHNT and CDR2 FRNRAP. CDR3 in DNA: TGTGCTAGTGGTTTGCCGGGACAGAGCACAGATACGCAGTATTTT. It codes for CASGLPGQSTDTQYF. The variable domain in full, with the rest retrieved from reference TRBV12-5 and TRBJ2-3, is DARVTQTPRHKVTEMGQEVTMRCQPILGHNTVFWYRQTMMQGLELLAYFRNRAPLDDSGMPKDRFSAEMPDATLATLKIQPSEPRDSAVYFCASGLPGQSTDTQYFGPGTRLTVL.

The V call is TRBV29-1, the J call TRBJ2-7, with 10 positions matching TRBD2. Germline trimming cut 4 bases from V and 3 bases from J; bases unmatched to any gene: 18. Germline loops: CDR1 SQVTM, CDR2 ANQGSEA. This CDR3 has 18 residues. The CDR3 is CSVAGTTGGLAVFYEQYF. The CDR3 nucleotides read TGCAGCGTTGCCGGGACAACAGGCGGACTAGCGGTTTTCTACGAGCAGTACTTC.

The CDR3 DNA reads as TGTGCCACCAGTCTCCTGAGGCGGAGAGATGAAAAACTGTTTTTT. This codes for CATSLLRRRDEKLFF. This chain uses TRBV24-1 with TRBJ1-4; D ambiguous. The V end lost 6 bases, the J end lost 6 bases, and 16 bases lay between the germline ends. The CDR3 is 15 amino acids. Germline assignment: CDR1 KGHDR and CDR2 SFDVKD.

This clone was observed a single time. Other nucleotide sequences in the sample specify the same CDR3. The rearrangement joins TRBV7-9 to TRBJ2-2; D is ambiguous. Trimming shortened V by 3 bases and J by 5 bases, and 7 bases separated the two germline ends. The V gene's germline CDR1 is SEHNR and CDR2 FQNEAQ (reference sequence). The CDR3 has 13 amino acids. The CDR3 reads CASSLTGTGELFF. CDR3 in DNA: TGTGCCAGCAGCTTGACCGGGACCGGGGAGCTGTTTTTT.

The chain joins TRBV18 to TRBJ2-2; tentatively, D is TRBD1 (6 bases). The CDR3 runs to 17 residues. Germline V CDR1 and CDR2: KGHSH, LQKENI. Between the trimmed V and J ends, which lost 5 bases and 5 bases, there was a span of 21 bases. The CDR3 nucleotides read TGTGCCAGCTCATCAATTTCAACAGGGCTTGGTACCGGGGAGCTGTTTTTT. Amino acid sequence: CASSSISTGLGTGELFF.

The rearrangement joins TRBV5-1 to TRBJ1-2; 7 nucleotides agree with TRBD1. Germline trimming cut 2 bases from V and 2 bases from J; bases unmatched to any gene: 3. The CDR3 loop spans 14 amino acids. Germline CDR1 is SGHRS and CDR2 is YFSETQ. The CDR3 DNA reads as TGCGCCAGCAGCTTTGGACAGGCGAACTATGGCTACACCTTC. Its protein product is CASSFGQANYGYTF.